These 9 T cell receptor beta chains came from one sample sequenced in a study of patients and donors after allogeneic stem cell transplantation. TCRdb passed the RT-PCR reads through MiXCR, listing each CDR3 protein once. The repertoire holds about 960,000 distinct CDR3 sequences, 15% to 20% seen once, with under 6.5% in the top ten. Source material: blood, either unsorted or a sorted T cell fraction (not recorded which). The receptors originated from a human donor who was either an allogeneic HSCT recipient or a stem cell or donor lymphocyte infusion donor (not recorded which). It is not recorded whose cells these are; they may come from a transplant donor.

The chain employs TRBV30 and TRBJ2-5; a possible D gene is TRBD2 (6 bases). Trimming took off 3 bases at V and 8 bases at J, with 16 bases between the two ends. This CDR3 is built from 13 residues. Germline V lookup: CDR1 GTSNPN, CDR2 SVGIG (reference sequence). Here the CDR3 reads CAWRSPGGDTQYF. The CDR3 DNA follows: TGTGCCTGGAGGAGCCCAGGCGGGGACACCCAGTACTTC.

This clonotype was detected only a few times. V usage is TRBV10-2 and J usage is TRBJ1-6; TRBD1 matches 9 bases. J lost 9 bases, V lost 3 bases, and 6 bases had no gene match. The germline CDR1 and CDR2 sequences are WSHSY and SAAADI. The CDR3 length is 15 residues. CDR3 bases: TGCGCCAGCAGTGAAGGGACAGGGAGGAGTTCACCCCTCCACTTT. Translated, it gives CASSEGTGRSSPLHF.

The chain carries TRBV27 and TRBJ1-4, with a possible D match to TRBD1 (5 bases). CDR1 is MNHEY, CDR2 SMNVEV, per germline (reference sequence). The CDR3 has 14 amino acids. V was clipped by 5 bases and J by 8 bases, with 15 bases between them. The CDR3 DNA reads TGTGCCAGCAGTACCAGACAGTTAGGAGAAAAACTGTTTTTT. Amino acid sequence: CASSTRQLGEKLFF.

The gene calls are TRBV4-2 and TRBJ2-1, with D perhaps being TRBD1 or TRBD2 (5 bases each). The CDR3 runs to 15 residues. Germline V CDR1 and CDR2: LGHNA, YNFKEQ. Trimming shortened V by 4 bases and J by 7 bases, and 17 bases separated the two germline ends. CDR3 nucleotide sequence: TGTGCCAGCAGCCCTCGGGACGCAACGGGAAATGAGCAGTTCTTC. It translates to CASSPRDATGNEQFF.

This clonotype has a handful of counts. The chain is built from TRBV9 and TRBJ2-1, with D tentatively TRBD1 (5 bases). This CDR3 has 15 residues. Trimming cost V 2 bases and J 2 bases, with 11 bases left between them. Germline V gene data show CDR1 as SGDLS and CDR2 as YYNGEE. In DNA, the CDR3 is TGTGCCAGCAGCGTGTCAGGGAATGCCTACAATGAGCAGTTCTTC. It encodes CASSVSGNAYNEQFF.

The chain joins TRBV7-2 to TRBJ1-2, with D tentatively TRBD1 (5 bases). With 6 bases removed from V and 8 bases from J, the gap between germline ends came to 16 bases. This CDR3 has 13 amino acids. CDR1 and CDR2 (germline): SGHTA, FQGNSA. CDR3 loop: CASRIERGDGYTF. CDR3 sequence (DNA): TGTGCCAGCAGAATAGAGAGGGGTGACGGCTACACCTTC.

This rearrangement joins TRBV7-3 to TRBJ2-7; TRBD1 aligns across 7 bases. From germline, CDR1 is SGHTA and CDR2 FQGTGA. V shed 5 bases and J 6 bases; nucleotides not matched to a gene: 10. The CDR3 spans 14 residues. CDR3 bases: TGTGCCAGCAGCCCCACAGGCTCAGGGGGCGAGCAGTACTTC. This gives the protein CASSPTGSGGEQYF.

This clonotype was found a few times. The chain carries TRBV7-9 and TRBJ2-5; no clear D gene. The CDR3 sequence is 13 residues long. The ends were cut back, 8 bases at V and 4 bases at J, with 14 bases in the middle. CDR1 and CDR2 (germline): SEHNR, FQNEAQ (reference sequence). DNA for the CDR3: TGTGCCAGCCGAAATAGGTTCGGAGAGACCCAGTACTTC. Its translation: CASRNRFGETQYF.

The chain employs TRBV27 and TRBJ2-3, with D possibly being TRBD2 (6 bases). The CDR3 has 16 amino acids. The V and J ends lost 6 bases and 0 bases respectively, with 16 bases between them. Germline CDR1 MNHEY, CDR2 SMNVEV (reference sequence). The CDR3 is CASRIRGGVSTDTQYF. The DNA of the CDR3 is TGTGCCAGCAGGATACGGGGAGGAGTTAGCACAGATACGCAGTATTTT.